These 4 T cell receptor beta chains share one sample of origin, sequenced in a study of technical replicates of blood from a few donors (dated by TCRdb to between 2016 and 2019). Libraries were constructed by the immunoSEQ multiplex PCR assay. TCRdb stores this immuneACCESS table with in-frame sequences only. Part of the clones is absent; in the studies checked, under half of the shortfall reflects unresolved V genes, and no reason is known for the rest. A total of 87,000 or so clones appear in this sample, approximately 95% of them only once. The ten largest clones capture 0.34% of the sample. Material for sequencing was T cells isolated from PBMCs. The receptor source for this set is a human donor in good health.

This chain links TRBV19 with TRBJ1-5; 7 positions match TRBD1. This CDR3 comprises 14 residues. Trimming removed 7 bases from V and 3 bases from J; junction bases left unmatched: 6. Germline-derived CDR1 and CDR2 are LNHDA and SQIVND (reference sequence). The CDR3 region has the DNA TGTGCCAGTACGACAGGGCAACCCAATCAGCCCCAGCATTTT. Amino acid sequence: CASTTGQPNQPQHF.

The count of this clone is one. The chain joins TRBV11-2 to TRBJ1-4; tentatively, D is TRBD1 (6 bases). The CDR3 length is 15 residues. V lost 1 base, J lost 8 bases, and 14 bases lay in between. Germline CDR1 reads SGHAT; CDR2 reads FQNNGV. The DNA for the CDR3 is TGTGCCAGCAGCTTAGGGAGCAGGGGAATAGAAAAACTGTTTTTT. Its translation is CASSLGSRGIEKLFF.

The chain links TRBV27 to TRBJ1-1, with TRBD1 identical over 7 bases. V was pared by 7 bases and J by 10 bases, with 6 bases of the junction left unmatched. Germline-derived CDR1 and CDR2 are MNHEY and SMNVEV (reference sequence). The CDR3 has 11 amino acids. Written as DNA, the CDR3 is TGTGCCAGCACCCAGGGGGGTGTAGCTTTCTTT. This codes for CASTQGGVAFF.

The rearrangement uses TRBV10-3 and TRBJ2-2; tentative D call: TRBD1 (6 bases). The V end was cut by 10 bases, the J end by 4 bases, with 19 bases between. Germline V gene lookup returns CDR1 ENHRY and CDR2 SYGVKD. CDR3 size: 15 residues. The CDR3 here is CASRDKQLTTGELFF. In DNA, the CDR3 is TGTGCCAGCCGGGACAAACAACTTACCACCGGGGAGCTGTTTTTT.